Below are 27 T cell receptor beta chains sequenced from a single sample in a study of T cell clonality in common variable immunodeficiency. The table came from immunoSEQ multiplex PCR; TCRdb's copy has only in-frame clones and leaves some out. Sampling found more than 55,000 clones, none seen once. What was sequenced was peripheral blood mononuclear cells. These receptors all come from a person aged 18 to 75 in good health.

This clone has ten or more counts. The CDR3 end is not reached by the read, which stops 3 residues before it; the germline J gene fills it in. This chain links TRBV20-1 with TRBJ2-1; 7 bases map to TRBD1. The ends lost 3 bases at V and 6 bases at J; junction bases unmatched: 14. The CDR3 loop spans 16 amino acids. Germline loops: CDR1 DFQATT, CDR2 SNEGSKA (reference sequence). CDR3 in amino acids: CSASRRGSGSSNEQFF. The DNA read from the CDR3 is TGCAGTGCTAGCCGCAGGGGGAGCGGAAGTTCCAATGAG.

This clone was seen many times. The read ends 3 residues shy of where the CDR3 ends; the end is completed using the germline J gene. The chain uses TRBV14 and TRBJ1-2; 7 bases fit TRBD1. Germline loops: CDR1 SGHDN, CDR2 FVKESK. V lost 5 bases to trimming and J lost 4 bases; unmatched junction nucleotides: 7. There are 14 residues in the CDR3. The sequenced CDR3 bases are TGTGCCAGCAGCAGGGGACAGTCAAGCTATGGC. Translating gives CASSRGQSSYG. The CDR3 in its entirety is CASSRGQSSYGYTF.

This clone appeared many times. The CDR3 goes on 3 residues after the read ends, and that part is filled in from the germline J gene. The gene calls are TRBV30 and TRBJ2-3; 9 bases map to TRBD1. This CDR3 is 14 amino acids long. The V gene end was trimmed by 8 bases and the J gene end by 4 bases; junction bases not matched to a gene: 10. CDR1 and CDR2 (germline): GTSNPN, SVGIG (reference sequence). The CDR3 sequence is CAGEQGARADTQYF. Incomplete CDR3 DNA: TGTGCCGGAGAACAGGGGGCGAGGGCAGATACG.

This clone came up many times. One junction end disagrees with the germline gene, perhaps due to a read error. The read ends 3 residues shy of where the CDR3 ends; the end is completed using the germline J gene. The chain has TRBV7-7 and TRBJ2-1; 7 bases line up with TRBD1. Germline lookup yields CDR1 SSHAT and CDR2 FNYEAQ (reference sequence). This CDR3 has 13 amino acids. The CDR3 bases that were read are TGTGCTAGCAGCCGGGACAGATACAATGAG. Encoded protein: CASSRDRYNE. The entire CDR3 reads CASSRDRYNEQFF.

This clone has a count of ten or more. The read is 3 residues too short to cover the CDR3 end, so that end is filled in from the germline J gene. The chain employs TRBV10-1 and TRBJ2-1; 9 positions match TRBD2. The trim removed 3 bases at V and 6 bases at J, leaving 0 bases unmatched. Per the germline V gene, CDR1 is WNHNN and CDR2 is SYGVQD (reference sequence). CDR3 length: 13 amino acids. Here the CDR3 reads CASSELAGNEQFF. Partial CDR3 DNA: TGCGCCAGCAGTGAACTAGCGGGCAATGAG.

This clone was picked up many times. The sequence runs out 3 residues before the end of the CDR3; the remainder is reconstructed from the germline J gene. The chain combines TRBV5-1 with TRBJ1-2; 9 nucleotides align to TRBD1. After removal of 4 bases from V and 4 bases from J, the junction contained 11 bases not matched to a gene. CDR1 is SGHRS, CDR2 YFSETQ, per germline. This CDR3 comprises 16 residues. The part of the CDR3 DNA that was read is TGCGCCAGCAGCCCTGAAGGACAGGGGCTCAGCTATGGC. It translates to CASSPEGQGLSYG. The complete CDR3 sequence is CASSPEGQGLSYGYTF.

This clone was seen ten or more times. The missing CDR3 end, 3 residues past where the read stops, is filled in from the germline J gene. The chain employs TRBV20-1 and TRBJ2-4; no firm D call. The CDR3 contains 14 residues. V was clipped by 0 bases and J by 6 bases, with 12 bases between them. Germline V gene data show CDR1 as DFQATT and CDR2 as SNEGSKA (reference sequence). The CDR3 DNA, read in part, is TGCAGTGCTAGAGATCTAGGATTAAGAAACATT. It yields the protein CSARDLGLRNI. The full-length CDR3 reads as CSARDLGLRNIQYF.

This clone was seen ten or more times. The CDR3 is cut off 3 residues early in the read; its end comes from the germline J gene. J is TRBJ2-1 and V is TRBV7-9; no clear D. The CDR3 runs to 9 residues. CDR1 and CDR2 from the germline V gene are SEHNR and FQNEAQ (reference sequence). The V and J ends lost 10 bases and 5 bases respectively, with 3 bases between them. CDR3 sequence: CATDNEQFF. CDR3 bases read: TGTGCCACTGACAATGAG.

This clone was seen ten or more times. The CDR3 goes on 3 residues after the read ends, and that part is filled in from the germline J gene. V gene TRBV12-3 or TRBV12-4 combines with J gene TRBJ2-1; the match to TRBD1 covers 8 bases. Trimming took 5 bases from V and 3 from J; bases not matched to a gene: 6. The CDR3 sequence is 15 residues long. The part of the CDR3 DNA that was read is TGTGCCAGCAGTAGACAGGGGCCAGACTACAATGAG. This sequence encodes CASSRQGPDYNE. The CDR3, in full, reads CASSRQGPDYNEQFF.

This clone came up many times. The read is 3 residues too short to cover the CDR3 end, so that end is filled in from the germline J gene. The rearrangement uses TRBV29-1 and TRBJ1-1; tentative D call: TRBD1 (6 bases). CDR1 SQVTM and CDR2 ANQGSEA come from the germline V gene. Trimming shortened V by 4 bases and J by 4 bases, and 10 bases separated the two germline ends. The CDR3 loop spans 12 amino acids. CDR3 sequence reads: CSVVQGTTEAFF. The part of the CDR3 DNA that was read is TGCAGCGTTGTACAGGGCACCACTGAA.

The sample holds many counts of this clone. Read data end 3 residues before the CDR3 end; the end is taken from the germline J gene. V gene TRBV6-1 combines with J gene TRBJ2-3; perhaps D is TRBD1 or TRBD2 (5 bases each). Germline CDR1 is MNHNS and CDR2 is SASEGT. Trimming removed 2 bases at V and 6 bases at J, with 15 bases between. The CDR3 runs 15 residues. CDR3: CASSERRGASDTQYF. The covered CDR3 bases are TGTGCCAGCAGTGAACGCCGAGGGGCTTCGGATACG.

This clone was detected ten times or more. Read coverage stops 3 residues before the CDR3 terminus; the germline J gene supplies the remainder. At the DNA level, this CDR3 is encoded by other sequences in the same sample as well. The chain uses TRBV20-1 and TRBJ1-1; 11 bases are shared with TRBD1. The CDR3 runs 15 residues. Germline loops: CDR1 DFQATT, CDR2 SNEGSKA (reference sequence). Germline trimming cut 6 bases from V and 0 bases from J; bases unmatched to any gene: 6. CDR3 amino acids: CSARTGGYMNTEAFF. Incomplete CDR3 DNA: TGCAGTGCACGGACAGGGGGCTATATGAACACTGAA.

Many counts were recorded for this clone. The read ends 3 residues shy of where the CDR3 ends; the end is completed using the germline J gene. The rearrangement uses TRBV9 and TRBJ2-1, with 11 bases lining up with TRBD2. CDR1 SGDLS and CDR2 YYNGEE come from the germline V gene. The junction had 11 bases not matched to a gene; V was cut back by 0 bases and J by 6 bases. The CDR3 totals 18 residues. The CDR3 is CASSVGTPSGLAANEQFF. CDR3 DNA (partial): TGTGCCAGCAGCGTAGGGACCCCGTCGGGACTAGCGGCCAATGAG.

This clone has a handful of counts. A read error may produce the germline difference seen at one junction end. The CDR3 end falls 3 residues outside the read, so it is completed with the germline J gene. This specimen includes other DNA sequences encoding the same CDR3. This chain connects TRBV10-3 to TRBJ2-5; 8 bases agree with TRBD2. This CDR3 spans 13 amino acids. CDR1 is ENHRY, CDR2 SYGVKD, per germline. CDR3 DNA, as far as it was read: TGCGCCATCAGTTCCGGGACTAGTGAGACC. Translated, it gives CAISSGTSET. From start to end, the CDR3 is CAISSGTSETQYF.

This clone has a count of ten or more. CDR3 in amino acids: CASSPQASGGPYEQFF. Incomplete CDR3 DNA: TGTGCCAGTAGTCCTCAGGCTAGCGGAGGGCCATATGAG. The rearrangement links TRBV19 to TRBJ2-1; 7 bases fit TRBD2. Sequencing ends 3 residues short of the CDR3 end; the germline J gene provides the rest. J gave up 8 bases and V 5 bases, and 15 bases lay outside the gene matches. The length of the CDR3 is 16 residues. Per the germline V gene, CDR1 is LNHDA and CDR2 is SQIVND (reference sequence).

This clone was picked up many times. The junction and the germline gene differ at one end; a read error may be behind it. CDR3 in amino acids: CASSLSGTGTDTQYF. Partial CDR3 DNA: TGTGCTAGCAGCTTGTCCGGGACAGGAACAGATACG. The chain carries TRBV7-7 and TRBJ2-3; 8 bases agree with TRBD1. The DNA ends 3 residues before the CDR3 does, and the rest of the CDR3 is filled in from the germline J gene. This CDR3 is built from 15 residues. Germline assignment: CDR1 SSHAT and CDR2 FNYEAQ (reference sequence).

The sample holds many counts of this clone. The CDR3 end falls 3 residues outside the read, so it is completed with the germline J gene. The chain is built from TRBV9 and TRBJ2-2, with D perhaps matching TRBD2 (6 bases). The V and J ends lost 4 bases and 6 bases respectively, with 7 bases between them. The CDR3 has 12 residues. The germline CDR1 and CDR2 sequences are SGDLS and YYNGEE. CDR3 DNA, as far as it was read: TGTGCCAGCAGCCAGCGGGCCGGGGAG. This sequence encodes CASSQRAGE. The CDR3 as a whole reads CASSQRAGELFF.

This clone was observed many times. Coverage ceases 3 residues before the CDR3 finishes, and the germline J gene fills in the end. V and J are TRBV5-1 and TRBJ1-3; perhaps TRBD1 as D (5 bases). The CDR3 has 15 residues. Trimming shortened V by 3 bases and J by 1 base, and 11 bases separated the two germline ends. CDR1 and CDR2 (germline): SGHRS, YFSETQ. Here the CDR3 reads CASSSAGFSGNTIYF. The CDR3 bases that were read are TGCGCCAGCAGCTCCGCAGGGTTTTCTGGAAACACC.

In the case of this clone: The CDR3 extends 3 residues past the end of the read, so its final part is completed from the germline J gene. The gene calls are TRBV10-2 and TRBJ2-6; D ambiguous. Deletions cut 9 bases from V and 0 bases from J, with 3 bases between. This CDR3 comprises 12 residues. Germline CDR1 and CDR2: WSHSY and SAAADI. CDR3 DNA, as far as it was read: TGCGCCAGTCACTCTGGGGCCAACGTC. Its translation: CASHSGANV. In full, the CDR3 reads CASHSGANVLTF.

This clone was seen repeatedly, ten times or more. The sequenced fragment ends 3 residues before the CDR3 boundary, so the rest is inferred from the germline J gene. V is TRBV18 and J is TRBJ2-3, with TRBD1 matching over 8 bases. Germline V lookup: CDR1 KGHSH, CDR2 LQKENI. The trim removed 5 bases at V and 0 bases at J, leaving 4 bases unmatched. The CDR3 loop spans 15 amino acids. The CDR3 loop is CASSDRGPSTDTQYF. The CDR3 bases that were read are TGTGCCAGCTCAGACAGGGGACCCAGCACAGATACG.

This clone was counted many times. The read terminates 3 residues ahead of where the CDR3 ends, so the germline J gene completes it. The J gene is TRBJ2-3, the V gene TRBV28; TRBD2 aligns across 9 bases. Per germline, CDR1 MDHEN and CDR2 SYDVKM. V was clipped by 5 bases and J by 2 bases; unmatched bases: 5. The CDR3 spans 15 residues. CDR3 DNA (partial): TGTGCCAGCAGTAGGCTAGCGGGACTCACAGATACG. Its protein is CASSRLAGLTDT. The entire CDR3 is CASSRLAGLTDTQYF.

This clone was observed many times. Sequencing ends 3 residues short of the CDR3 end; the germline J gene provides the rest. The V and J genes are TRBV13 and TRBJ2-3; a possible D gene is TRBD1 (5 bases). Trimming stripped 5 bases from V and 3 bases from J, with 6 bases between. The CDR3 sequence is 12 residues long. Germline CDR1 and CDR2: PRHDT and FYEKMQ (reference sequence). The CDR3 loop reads CASSQGTDTQYF. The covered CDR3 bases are TGTGCCAGCAGCCAGGGAACAGATACG. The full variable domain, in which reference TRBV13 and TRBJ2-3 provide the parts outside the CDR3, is AAGVIQSPRHLIKEKRETATLKCYPIPRHDTVYWYQQGPGQDPQFLISFYEKMQSDKGSIPDRFSAQQFSDYHSELNMSSLELGDSALYFCASSQGTDTQYFGPGTRLTVL.

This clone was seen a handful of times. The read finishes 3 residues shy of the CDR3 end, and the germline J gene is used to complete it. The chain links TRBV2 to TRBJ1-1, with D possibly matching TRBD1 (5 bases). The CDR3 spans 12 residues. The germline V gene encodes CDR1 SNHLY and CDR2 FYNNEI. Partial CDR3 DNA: TGTGCCAGCAGTGACCCCCCGCGGGGG. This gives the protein CASSDPPRG. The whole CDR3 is CASSDPPRGAFF. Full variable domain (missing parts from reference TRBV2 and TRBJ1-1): EPEVTQTPSHQVTQMGQEVILRCVPISNHLYFYWYRQILGQKVEFLVSFYNNEISEKSEIFDDQFSVERPDGSNFTLKIRSTKLEDSAMYFCASSDPPRGAFFGQGTRLTVV.

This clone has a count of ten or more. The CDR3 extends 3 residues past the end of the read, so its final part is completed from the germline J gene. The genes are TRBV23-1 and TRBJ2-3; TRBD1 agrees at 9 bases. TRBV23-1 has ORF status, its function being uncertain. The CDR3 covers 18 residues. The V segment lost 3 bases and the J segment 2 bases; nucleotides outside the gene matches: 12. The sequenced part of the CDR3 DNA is TGCGCCAGCAGTCACCTATCCCACAGGGGGCCCCACACAGATACG. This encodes CASSHLSHRGPHTDT. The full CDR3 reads CASSHLSHRGPHTDTQYF.

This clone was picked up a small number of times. CDR3 DNA (partial): TGCAGCGCCTTGACAGGATACTACGAG. As protein: CSALTGYYE. The entire CDR3 protein is CSALTGYYEQYF. The rearrangement uses TRBV29-1 and TRBJ2-7; possible D gene TRBD1, 6 bases. Sequencing ends 3 residues short of the CDR3 end; the germline J gene provides the rest. The V end lost 7 bases, the J end lost 3 bases, and 13 bases lay between the germline ends. Germline V gives CDR1 SQVTM, CDR2 ANQGSEA. The length of the CDR3 is 12 residues.

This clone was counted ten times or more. CDR3 protein: CSAREGTSGETQYF. Partial CDR3 DNA: TGCAGTGCTAGAGAAGGGACTAGCGGAGAGACC. The genes are TRBV20-1 and TRBJ2-5; 11 bases are a match to TRBD2. The sequence runs out 3 residues before the end of the CDR3; the remainder is reconstructed from the germline J gene. Germline V gene data show CDR1 as DFQATT and CDR2 as SNEGSKA (reference sequence). This CDR3 has 14 residues. Trimming took 0 bases from V and 4 from J; bases not matched to a gene: 1.

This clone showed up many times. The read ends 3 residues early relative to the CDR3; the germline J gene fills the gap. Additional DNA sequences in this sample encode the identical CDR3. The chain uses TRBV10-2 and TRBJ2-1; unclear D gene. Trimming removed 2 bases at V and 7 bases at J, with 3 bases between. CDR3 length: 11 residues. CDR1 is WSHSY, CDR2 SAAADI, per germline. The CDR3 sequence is CASSELNEQFF. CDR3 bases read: TGCGCCAGCAGTGAGCTTAATGAG.